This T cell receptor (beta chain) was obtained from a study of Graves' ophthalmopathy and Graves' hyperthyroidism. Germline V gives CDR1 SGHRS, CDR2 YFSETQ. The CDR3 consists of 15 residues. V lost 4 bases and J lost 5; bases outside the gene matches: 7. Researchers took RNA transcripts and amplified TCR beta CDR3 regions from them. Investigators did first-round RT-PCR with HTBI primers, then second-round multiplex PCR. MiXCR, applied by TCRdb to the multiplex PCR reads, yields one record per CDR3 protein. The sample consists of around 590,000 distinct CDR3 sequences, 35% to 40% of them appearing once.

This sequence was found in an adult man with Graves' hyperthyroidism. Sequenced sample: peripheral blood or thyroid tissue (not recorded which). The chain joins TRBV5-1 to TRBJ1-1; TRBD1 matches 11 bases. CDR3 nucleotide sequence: TGCGCCAGCAGCGCCGGGACAGGGGGGTGGACTGAAGCTTTCTTT. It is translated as CASSAGTGGWTEAFF.